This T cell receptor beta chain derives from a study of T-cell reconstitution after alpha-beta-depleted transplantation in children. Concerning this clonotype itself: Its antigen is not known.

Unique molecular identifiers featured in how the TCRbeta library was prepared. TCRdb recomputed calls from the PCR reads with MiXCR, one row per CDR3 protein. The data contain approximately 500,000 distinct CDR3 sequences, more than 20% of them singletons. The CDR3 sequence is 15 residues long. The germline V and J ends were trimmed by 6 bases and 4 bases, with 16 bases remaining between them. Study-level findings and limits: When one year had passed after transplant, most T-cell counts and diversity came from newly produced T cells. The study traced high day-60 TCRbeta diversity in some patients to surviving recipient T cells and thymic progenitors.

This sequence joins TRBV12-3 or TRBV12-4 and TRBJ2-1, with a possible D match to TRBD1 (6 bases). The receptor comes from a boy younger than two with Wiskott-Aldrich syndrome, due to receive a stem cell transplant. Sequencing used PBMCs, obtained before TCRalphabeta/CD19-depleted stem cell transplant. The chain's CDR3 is CASRVQGKGYNEQFF. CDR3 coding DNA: TGTGCCAGCAGGGTACAGGGAAAGGGGTACAATGAGCAGTTCTTC.